This passage covers 14 T cell receptor beta chains from one sample sequenced in a study of graft-versus-host responses after intestinal transplantation. Clones were read by immunoSEQ multiplex PCR, and TCRdb kept only the in-frame ones, dropping some. The sample carries over 65,000 clones, around 90% recorded once. Their recognized antigens are unknown. The material sequenced was unstimulated CD8+ T cells sorted from spleen or lymph node cells, taken before transplant. The origin of the receptors is a human donor who was the organ donor for an intestinal transplant.

Worth noting for this clone: Other nucleotide sequences in the sample specify the same CDR3. V and J are TRBV2 and TRBJ2-2, with D tentatively TRBD1 or TRBD2 (6 bases each). CDR1 is SNHLY, CDR2 FYNNEI, per germline. V was cut by 11 bases and J by 6 bases, with 19 bases left in between. The CDR3 loop spans 14 amino acids. The CDR3 sequence is CALIRPRGPGELFF. CDR3 nucleotides: TGTGCCTTAATTCGTCCACGGGGGCCCGGGGAGCTGTTTTTT.

The V gene is TRBV7-2, the J gene TRBJ2-3, with 7 bases fitting TRBD2. The germline gives CDR1 SGHTA, CDR2 FQGNSA. This CDR3 has 17 residues. With 5 bases clipped from V and 0 bases from J, the junction kept 11 bases outside the gene matches. The CDR3 loop reads CASSTPLERDSTDTQYF. The CDR3 nucleotides read TGTGCCAGCAGCACCCCCCTAGAGCGGGACAGCACAGATACGCAGTATTTT.

The chain couples TRBV29-1 to TRBJ2-1, with 9 bases matching TRBD1. The CDR3 loop spans 15 amino acids. Trimming cost V 0 bases and J 5 bases; bases outside gene matches: 5. Germline loops: CDR1 SQVTM, CDR2 ANQGSEA. Written as DNA, the CDR3 is TGCAGCGTTGAAGATCACCGGACAGGGGACAATGAGCAGTTCTTC. Protein product: CSVEDHRTGDNEQFF.

This rearrangement joins TRBV19 to TRBJ1-4, with D tentatively TRBD1 (5 bases). Germline CDR1 LNHDA, CDR2 SQIVND (reference sequence). V shed 8 bases and J shed 5 bases, with 18 bases lying between them. The CDR3 runs to 15 residues. This CDR3 is CASQNGQSGNEKLFF. The CDR3 nucleotides are TGTGCCAGTCAAAATGGACAATCTGGGAATGAAAAACTGTTTTTT.

The chain recombines TRBV13 with TRBJ2-7; 7 nucleotides align to TRBD1. Per the germline V gene, CDR1 is PRHDT and CDR2 is FYEKMQ (reference sequence). V trimming: 1 base; J trimming: 3 bases; junction bases outside the gene matches: 3. CDR3 length: 14 residues. CDR3 nucleotides: TGTGCCAGCAGCTTAGCGGGACAGAACTACGAGCAGTACTTC. It specifies CASSLAGQNYEQYF.

The chain links TRBV15 to TRBJ2-1, with 7 positions matching TRBD2. The CDR3 spans 14 residues. In germline, CDR1 is LNHNV, CDR2 YYDKDF (reference sequence). V shed 2 bases, J shed 10 bases, and the junction held 8 bases outside the gene matches. CDR3 sequence: CATSRMTSPGEQFF. CDR3 DNA: TGTGCCACCAGCAGAATGACTAGCCCTGGGGAGCAGTTCTTC.

The J gene is TRBJ2-3, the V gene TRBV6-1, with 8 bases matching TRBD2. CDR1 MNHNS and CDR2 SASEGT come from the germline V gene. With V trimmed by 3 bases and J by 3 bases, 17 bases remained unmatched. The CDR3 is 19 amino acids. CDR3 in amino acids: CASSESWLRGDLRTDTQYF. Here the CDR3 DNA reads TGTGCCAGCAGTGAGTCGTGGCTGCGGGGGGATTTGCGGACAGATACGCAGTATTTT.

This clone appeared a single time. The DNA of the CDR3 is TGTGCCTGGAGTGTCCCCGGGACTAGCGGGAGTTGGAATGAGCAGTTCTTC. Translating it yields CAWSVPGTSGSWNEQFF. This chain connects TRBV30 to TRBJ2-1; 14 bases fit TRBD2. The trim removed 0 bases at V and 7 bases at J, leaving 8 bases unmatched. Germline values: CDR1 GTSNPN, CDR2 SVGIG (reference sequence). The CDR3 extends over 17 amino acids.

In DNA form, the CDR3 reads TGTGCCAGCAGCCCCGGCGGAAATCAGCCCCAGCATTTT. Translating it yields CASSPGGNQPQHF. The genes are TRBV7-6 and TRBJ1-5; D gene uncertain. The V end was cut by 5 bases, the J end by 4 bases, with 9 bases between. Germline lookup yields CDR1 SGHVS and CDR2 FNYEAQ. This CDR3 has 13 residues.

The chain recombines TRBV6-1 with TRBJ2-7; 7 bases line up with TRBD1. Germline trimming cut 2 bases from V and 5 bases from J; bases unmatched to any gene: 9. The V gene's germline CDR1 is MNHNS and CDR2 SASEGT. This CDR3 region has 15 residues. The CDR3 loop is CASSEPPGGIDEQYF. As DNA, the CDR3 is TGTGCCAGCAGTGAACCCCCAGGGGGAATCGACGAGCAGTACTTC.

V is TRBV7-9 and J is TRBJ1-1; D may be TRBD1 (5 bases). V was shortened by 5 bases and J by 0 bases, with 13 bases between the two germline ends. The CDR3 totals 15 residues. CDR1 is SEHNR, CDR2 FQNEAQ, per germline (reference sequence). The CDR3 region has the DNA TGTGCCAGCAGCCCAAGGGGCAGCATGAACACTGAAGCTTTCTTT. Encoded protein: CASSPRGSMNTEAFF.

The rearrangement links TRBV5-4 to TRBJ2-3, with 10 bases lining up with TRBD2. The junction had 7 bases not matched to a gene; V was cut back by 4 bases and J by 2 bases. Germline assignment: CDR1 SGHNT and CDR2 YYREEE (reference sequence). CDR3 size: 16 residues. The CDR3 DNA reads TGTGCCAGCAGCCAACGGACTAGCGGACCCACAGATACGCAGTATTTT. Its protein product is CASSQRTSGPTDTQYF.

The chain is built from TRBV4-1 and TRBJ2-5, with 8 positions matching TRBD2. With the DNA end fitting TRBJ2-7 better, the J assignment may be wrong. Looked up from germline, CDR1 is MGHRA and CDR2 is YSYEKL. The CDR3 length is 16 residues. CDR3 protein: CASSQVLTSGSYEQYF. The CDR3 DNA sequence: TGCGCCAGCAGCCAAGTATTAACTAGCGGTTCATACGAGCAGTACTTC.

The chain uses TRBV6-4 and TRBJ1-2, with D perhaps TRBD1 (6 bases). Germline CDR1 is MRHNA and CDR2 is SNTAGT. V was pared by 6 bases and J by 4 bases, with 18 bases between. The CDR3 has 15 residues. The CDR3, as DNA: TGTGCCAGCAGGGGAGACAGGAGCGAAGCCTATGGCTACACCTTC. It specifies CASRGDRSEAYGYTF.